The rows below give T cell receptor beta chains drawn from one sample of a study of cytomegalovirus exposure and HLA in healthy donors. Assay: immunoSEQ multiplex PCR; the TCRdb copy retains only in-frame clones and omits some. The sample includes 150,000 to 170,000 clones, roughly 72% of them seen just once. The sequenced sample consisted of PBMCs. These receptors all come from a man aged 30 to 39 in good health and CMV-seronegative. The CDR3 runs from the conserved cysteine through the conserved F or W.

j_call v_call cdr3_aa
TRBJ1-2 TRBV6-5 CASSSQGATPNYGYTF
TRBJ1-1 TRBV5-4 CASSFDRNTEAFF
TRBJ1-1 TRBV5-1 CASSRTGNTEAFF
TRBJ1-3 TRBV28 CASSPDRFSGNTIYF
TRBJ1-1 TRBV9 CASSGGVPNTEAFF
TRBJ2-5 TRBV7-9 CASSPPQTETQYF
TRBJ1-5 TRBV6-8 CASRGGQPQHF
TRBJ1-1 TRBV2 CASSEGTDCEAFF
TRBJ1-2 TRBV2 CASRAGQDGYTF
TRBJ1-1 TRBV25-1 CASSENPGSEAFF
TRBJ1-1 TRBV6-5 CASSPGPTTEAFF
TRBJ2-3 TRBV5-6 CASSFGTGGIHTQYF
TRBJ2-3 TRBV28 CASSSYRSTDTQYF
TRBJ2-3 TRBV6-5 CASSYQQGGGTDTQYF
TRBJ1-1 TRBV6-6 CASSERTGDKAFF
TRBJ1-2 TRBV29-1 CSVEGGSPYGYTF
TRBJ1-1 TRBV2 CARRVGVRGLSDTEAFF
TRBJ2-5 TRBV2 CASRSTGQWETQYF
TRBJ2-7 TRBV7-7 CASSLEGGSEQYF
TRBJ2-2 TRBV6-4 CASSEVSAAGELFF
TRBJ1-2 TRBV7-8 CASSPGSSGYGYTF
TRBJ2-7 TRBV6-4 CASSDWGRGGGEQYF
TRBJ1-5 TRBV5-1 CASSLTGYSNQPQHF
TRBJ2-4 TRBV7-9 CASSFSGGATPSNIQYF
TRBJ1-3 TRBV4-1 CASSPLFTGAVGNTIYF
TRBJ1-2 TRBV28 CASDRGYGYTF
TRBJ2-1 TRBV29-1 CSVVRRGGNEQFF
TRBJ2-3 TRBV19 CASSPGLAGGRGDTQYF
TRBJ2-7 TRBV27 CASSHPSGGNEQYF
TRBJ2-3 TRBV7-6 CASSLGTGSIDTQYF
TRBJ2-2 TRBV19 CASSRERGRNTGELFF
TRBJ2-2 TRBV29-1 CSVQENTGELFF
TRBJ1-3 TRBV18 CASSPTDSSGNTIYF
TRBJ1-2 TRBV5-1 CASRKDRTIPGYTF
TRBJ2-2 TRBV29-1 CSVEGAGVSGELFF
TRBJ2-5 TRBV2 CASSRTSGAIQETQYF
TRBJ2-1 TRBV7-2 CASSSTGSSYNEQFF
TRBJ1-2 TRBV6-1 CASSEREDREGYGYTF
TRBJ2-7 TRBV27 CASSLAGGNEQYF
TRBJ2-2 TRBV5-1 CASIIMAGLNTGELFF
TRBJ2-5 TRBV23-1 CASSQIIRGSRETQYF
TRBJ2-1 TRBV10-3 CAIRNPRQGAENEQFF
TRBJ2-3 TRBV6-6 CASSPPPGPSTDTQYF
TRBJ2-1 TRBV9 CASSVAAGSILSNEQFF
TRBJ2-2 TRBV7-8 CASSLHRGLSRGTGELFF
TRBJ1-2 TRBV2 CASSEVRANYGYTF
TRBJ1-1 TRBV29-1 CSAPSVVSTEAFF
TRBJ1-2 TRBV7-9 CASSLEPSGGNYGYTF
TRBJ2-7 TRBV5-1 CASSNGLAGYEQYF
TRBJ1-1 TRBV7-9 CSSSPLTTEAFF